The 23 T cell receptor beta chains listed next were all sequenced from one sample in a study of spatial heterogeneity in lung cancer (dated by TCRdb to about 2019). Overall study results and their limits: The tumor nonsynonymous mutation count correlated with the number of expanded intratumoral alpha and beta TCRs.

For these receptors, no antigen is known. The library relied on 5' RACE. Sequencer: NextSeq 500. TCRdb reprocessing: public reads trimmed at Q25 with fastp, clones called with MiXCR, in-frame beta chains kept. Rows are unified per CDR3 protein, each entry keeping the most common DNA and genes. Present in this sample are around 26,000 distinct CDR3 sequences, roughly 8.3% of which were seen just once. Of the sample, 7% to 9% is held by the ten largest clones. Per the publication, the time point label means: sample taken at primary tumor resection. Source: lung tumor tissue, taken at surgery. The receptors here all came from a male donor with early-stage non-small cell lung cancer.

This clonotype was observed many times. In DNA, the CDR3 is TGTGCCAGCAGCTTCGCGGGGCCGGGTAGCAATCAGCCCCAGCATTTT. This translates into CASSFAGPGSNQPQHF. The V call is TRBV7-6, the J call TRBJ1-5; D may be TRBD1 (5 bases). Trimming left V 3 bases short and J 0 bases short, with 12 bases between. The germline V gene encodes CDR1 SGHVS and CDR2 FNYEAQ. The CDR3 is 16 amino acids.

This clonotype was seen many times. The chain employs TRBV3-1 and TRBJ1-1; no reliable D call. Per germline, CDR1 LGHDT and CDR2 YNNKEL (reference sequence). This CDR3 has 13 residues. V was trimmed by 7 bases and J by 7 bases, leaving 16 bases between them. For the CDR3, the DNA is TGTGCCAGCACCTACAGTGGCCTTGGTGAAGCTTTCTTT. Encoded protein: CASTYSGLGEAFF.

This clonotype was counted ten times or more. V and J are TRBV28 and TRBJ1-1, with D hard to call. V was clipped by 3 bases and J by 4 bases, with 12 bases between them. The germline CDR1 and CDR2 sequences are MDHEN and SYDVKM. The CDR3 consists of 14 residues. The CDR3 sequence is CASSFYGSGTEAFF. The CDR3 DNA follows: TGTGCCAGCAGTTTTTACGGTTCGGGCACTGAAGCTTTCTTT.

This clonotype was counted a few times. The genes are TRBV5-6 and TRBJ2-3; 8 nucleotides line up with TRBD2. The CDR3 is made up of 18 amino acids. V shed 3 bases and J 5 bases; nucleotides not matched to a gene: 17. Germline V gives CDR1 SGHDT, CDR2 YYEEEE. For the CDR3, the DNA is TGTGCCAGCAGCTGGCTCCCCCCCCATAGCGGGAAATTAGATACGCAGTATTTT. As protein: CASSWLPPHSGKLDTQYF.

This clonotype was detected many times. The chain couples TRBV18 to TRBJ2-1; the D gene is possibly TRBD2 (5 bases). Germline values: CDR1 KGHSH, CDR2 LQKENI. The CDR3 consists of 14 residues. Trimming took 3 bases from V and 3 from J, leaving 9 bases between them. The chain's CDR3 is CASSPQRGYNEQFF. The CDR3 DNA follows: TGTGCCAGCTCACCTCAACGGGGCTACAATGAGCAGTTCTTC.

This clonotype came up a few times. V gene TRBV6-1 combines with J gene TRBJ2-1; D might be TRBD1 or TRBD2, each matching 5 bases. The CDR3 covers 12 residues. Deletions cut 5 bases from V and 6 bases from J, with 8 bases between. From germline, CDR1 is MNHNS and CDR2 SASEGT. The CDR3 reads CASSWDRNEQFF. The CDR3 DNA sequence: TGTGCCAGCAGTTGGGACCGCAATGAGCAGTTCTTC.

This clonotype turned up a few times. This sequence joins TRBV4-3 and TRBJ2-3, with 10 nucleotides matching TRBD2. The germline V gene has CDR1 LGHNA and CDR2 YSLEER. This CDR3 spans 21 amino acids. V lost 0 bases and J lost 2; bases outside the gene matches: 17. DNA of the CDR3: TGCGCCAGCAGCCAAGATTTGGGGCTAGCGGGAGAGTGGGGGACCACAGATACGCAGTATTTT. Translating it yields CASSQDLGLAGEWGTTDTQYF.

The rearrangement joins TRBV27 to TRBJ2-7; D not resolved. The CDR3 consists of 14 residues. The germline V gene encodes CDR1 MNHEY and CDR2 SMNVEV (reference sequence). V was shortened by 7 bases and J by 2 bases, with 15 bases between the two germline ends. CDR3 sequence: CASTSSMGTYEQYF. CDR3 sequence (DNA): TGTGCCAGCACCTCCTCGATGGGGACCTACGAGCAGTACTTC.

This clonotype has at least ten counts. This chain connects TRBV10-2 to TRBJ2-5, with D tentatively TRBD2 (5 bases). CDR1 and CDR2 from the germline V gene are WSHSY and SAAADI. Trimming took off 4 bases at V and 4 bases at J, with 13 bases between the two ends. The CDR3 has 14 residues. The CDR3, as DNA: TGCGCCAGCAGTGTCCCGGGGTTTGTAGAGACCCAGTACTTC. Its protein is CASSVPGFVETQYF.

This clonotype was recorded a few times. The gene calls are TRBV7-7 and TRBJ2-5; D ambiguous. V was pared by 8 bases and J by 3 bases, with 13 bases between. CDR3 size: 13 residues. In germline, CDR1 is SSHAT, CDR2 FNYEAQ (reference sequence). DNA for the CDR3: TGTGCCAGCTACGGTATAGGAGAAGAGACCCAGTACTTC. Residues: CASYGIGEETQYF.

This clonotype has at least ten counts. This chain uses TRBV5-1 with TRBJ2-2; TRBD2 agrees at 9 bases. V lost 0 bases, J lost 6 bases, and 9 bases stayed unmatched. The CDR3 is made up of 17 amino acids. Germline CDR1 reads SGHRS; CDR2 reads YFSETQ. CDR3 residues: CASSLVPSGNNAGELFF. CDR3 sequence (DNA): TGCGCCAGCAGCTTGGTCCCTAGCGGGAATAACGCCGGGGAGCTGTTTTTT. Using reference TRBV5-1 and TRBJ2-2 for the parts outside the CDR3, the full variable domain is KAGVTQTPRYLIKTRGQQVTLSCSPISGHRSVSWYQQTPGQGLQFLFEYFSETQRNKGNFPGRFSGRQFSNSRSEMNVSTLELGDSALYLCASSLVPSGNNAGELFFGEGSRLTVL.

The chain recombines TRBV6-5 with TRBJ2-7; maybe TRBD1 (6 bases). V lost 6 bases and J 2 bases, leaving 11 bases between the germline ends. There are 13 residues in the CDR3. Germline V gene sequence: CDR1 MNHEY, CDR2 SVGAGI. CDR3 DNA: TGTGCCAGCAGCCCCGCAGGGGCCTACGAGCAGTACTTC. Encoded protein: CASSPAGAYEQYF.

This clonotype was observed at least ten times. The chain has TRBV5-1 and TRBJ2-3, with TRBD1 matching over 7 bases. V lost 1 base to trimming and J lost 3 bases; unmatched junction nucleotides: 2. Per the germline V gene, CDR1 is SGHRS and CDR2 is YFSETQ. CDR3 length equals 14 residues. CDR3 sequence: CASSLRGRTDTQYF. DNA of the CDR3: TGCGCCAGCAGCTTGAGGGGGCGGACAGATACGCAGTATTTT.

This clonotype has more than one count but fewer than ten. V gene TRBV28 combines with J gene TRBJ2-7; 10 bases are a match to TRBD2. CDR1 MDHEN and CDR2 SYDVKM come from the germline V gene. V gave up 5 bases and J gave up 0 bases; unmatched junction bases: 13. This CDR3 is 18 amino acids long. DNA for the CDR3: TGTGCCAGCAGTACTCCCGGGACTAGCGTGGGAGTCTCCTACGAGCAGTACTTC. Protein: CASSTPGTSVGVSYEQYF.

This clonotype was observed many times. This sequence joins TRBV7-2 and TRBJ1-2, with D hard to call. This CDR3 contains 13 residues. CDR1 SGHTA and CDR2 FQGNSA come from the germline V gene. V was shortened by 4 bases and J by 8 bases, with 14 bases between the two germline ends. The CDR3 sequence is CASSSPVSWGYTF. CDR3 nucleotides: TGTGCCAGCAGCTCCCCAGTCTCCTGGGGCTACACCTTC.

This clonotype has a handful of counts. The rearrangement joins TRBV7-2 to TRBJ2-5; perhaps D is TRBD1 or TRBD2 (5 bases each). In germline, CDR1 is SGHTA, CDR2 FQGNSA. The CDR3 sequence is 14 residues long. V lost 6 bases and J 5 bases, leaving 16 bases between the germline ends. The DNA for the CDR3 is TGTGCCAGCAGTTCCCGGCTCGGGGCTGAGACCCAGTACTTC. It specifies CASSSRLGAETQYF.

This clonotype was counted at least ten times. CDR3 protein: CASSLYTGELFF. DNA for the CDR3: TGTGCCAGCAGCCTTTACACCGGGGAGCTGTTTTTT. V usage is TRBV3-1 and J usage is TRBJ2-2; no clear D. Germline CDR1 reads LGHDT; CDR2 reads YNNKEL (reference sequence). V was trimmed by 4 bases and J by 3 bases, leaving 3 bases between them. CDR3 length: 12 residues.

This clonotype was counted a few times. The rearrangement uses TRBV7-2 and TRBJ2-1; no reliable D call. This CDR3 comprises 11 residues. Trimming took 0 bases from V and 9 from J, leaving 3 bases between them. In germline, CDR1 is SGHTA, CDR2 FQGNSA. The CDR3 is CASSLAIEQFF. As DNA, the CDR3 is TGTGCCAGCAGCTTAGCGATTGAGCAGTTCTTC.

This clonotype has a count of ten or more. The rearrangement links TRBV5-1 to TRBJ2-7; D remains unclear. In germline, CDR1 is SGHRS, CDR2 YFSETQ. Trimming removed 1 base at V and 2 bases at J, with 13 bases between. This CDR3 comprises 15 residues. CDR3 sequence reads: CASSLNRELTYEQYF. As DNA, the CDR3 is TGCGCCAGCAGCTTGAACAGAGAGCTAACCTACGAGCAGTACTTC.

This clonotype appeared many times. The chain carries TRBV7-3 and TRBJ2-3; TRBD1 is a possible D gene (6 bases). Germline CDR1 is SGHTA and CDR2 is FQGTGA. V was trimmed by 1 base and J by 6 bases, leaving 11 bases between them. The CDR3 totals 14 residues. The CDR3 region has the DNA TGTGCCAGCAGCTTAATGGGGGCGTGGGATACGCAGTATTTT. It specifies CASSLMGAWDTQYF.

The J gene is TRBJ1-2, the V gene TRBV3-1; tentatively, D is TRBD1 (5 bases). V gave up 4 bases and J gave up 8 bases, with 14 bases separating them. The CDR3 consists of 13 residues. The germline V gene encodes CDR1 LGHDT and CDR2 YNNKEL (reference sequence). For the CDR3, the DNA is TGTGCCAGCAGCCCACCGGGAGGGACCGGCTACACCTTC. Its translation: CASSPPGGTGYTF.

This clonotype was observed at least ten times. V is TRBV4-1 and J is TRBJ1-1; D is undetermined. The germline gives CDR1 MGHRA, CDR2 YSYEKL. There are 14 residues in the CDR3. Deletions cut 0 bases from V and 5 bases from J, with 10 bases between. CDR3 sequence (DNA): TGCGCCAGCAGCCAAGAGGAGGTGGGGACTGAAGCTTTCTTT. Encoded protein: CASSQEEVGTEAFF.

There are many counts of this clonotype. CDR3 sequence reads: CASSPLRGGYNEQFF. In nucleotides, the CDR3 is TGTGCCAGCAGTCCCTTGCGGGGGGGCTACAATGAGCAGTTCTTC. This chain joins TRBV2 and TRBJ2-1; TRBD2 agrees at 9 bases. This CDR3 comprises 15 residues. V lost 5 bases and J lost 3; bases outside the gene matches: 5. Germline CDR1 reads SNHLY; CDR2 reads FYNNEI.